These T cell receptor beta chains were read from a single sample in a study of T cells in Graves' hyperthyroidism and ophthalmopathy. MiXCR, run by TCRdb on the multiplex PCR reads, gives a single entry per CDR3 protein. This sample yields a few hundred thousand distinct CDR3 sequences, of which about a sixth are seen a single time; approximately 60% belongs to the top ten. The sample comprised blood. All receptors derive from a woman in her sixties or seventies with Graves' ophthalmopathy. CDR3s include the opening cysteine and the closing phenylalanine or tryptophan. A D gene is named only where the DNA matches it firmly. Expanded clones are given a class, and other clones once, few, many or no size at all.

J gene | D gene | V gene | clone size | CDR3 DNA | CDR3 protein
TRBJ1-3 | . | TRBV5-5 | few | TGTGCCAGCAGCCAGGACATAGGGAACGTCTACTCTGGAAACACCATATATTTT | CASSQDIGNVYSGNTIYF
TRBJ2-7 | TRBD1 | TRBV12-3/TRBV12-4 | . | TGTGCCAGCAGTTTAGCGCTGGACAGGGGATGGGGCGAGCAGTACTTC | CASSLALDRGWGEQYF
TRBJ2-5 | TRBD1 | TRBV19 | few | TGTGCCAGTAGAGGATTGGGACAGGGAAAAGAGACCCAGTACTTC | CASRGLGQGKETQYF
TRBJ2-4 | TRBD2 | TRBV3-1 | many | TGTGCCAGCAGCTTGGGACTAGCGGAAAACATTCAGTACTTC | CASSLGLAENIQYF
TRBJ2-5 | . | TRBV3-1 | many | TGTGCCAGCAGCCCATCCGGTTCCCCCAAGCGGGAGACCCAGTACTTC | CASSPSGSPKRETQYF
TRBJ2-1 | . | TRBV6-1 | . | TGTGCCAGCAACTCAGGGGTCGATGAGCAGTTCTTC | CASNSGVDEQFF
TRBJ2-1 | TRBD2 | TRBV4-3 | . | TGCGCCAGCAGCCAAGATTATAAGGCGGGGGGCCCTGTGCAGTTCTTC | CASSQDYKAGGPVQFF
TRBJ2-3 | . | TRBV11-2 | many | TGTGCCAGCAGCCCGGACGTAGATACGCAGTATTTT | CASSPDVDTQYF
TRBJ1-2 | . | TRBV7-9 | many | TGTGCCAGCAGCTCCGGCGAGGGCGTGGGCTATGGCTACACCTTC | CASSSGEGVGYGYTF
TRBJ2-7 | TRBD2 | TRBV27 | . | TGTGCCAGCAGTGGAACCGGGACTATCTCCTACGAGCAGTACTTC | CASSGTGTISYEQYF
TRBJ2-7 | . | TRBV2 | . | TGTGCCAGCAGTGAATCGGTGCGGGGCGAATACTCCGAGCAGTACTTC | CASSESVRGEYSEQYF
TRBJ2-5 | . | TRBV20-1 | . | TGCAGTGCTAGAGTTGTGGGGAGCGAGACCCAGTACTTC | CSARVVGSETQYF
TRBJ1-2 | . | TRBV6-1 | few | TGTGCCAGCAGTGCCCACAAATATGGCTACACCTTC | CASSAHKYGYTF
TRBJ2-7 | . | TRBV5-1 | many | TGCGCCAGCAGCCCGAGGGTAGGGTTCTCCTACGAGCAGTACTTC | CASSPRVGFSYEQYF
TRBJ2-3 | . | TRBV2 | many | TGTGCCAGCAGTGAAAGCCTGGGTGCAGCTAGCACAGATACGCAGTATTTT | CASSESLGAASTDTQYF
TRBJ2-1 | TRBD2 | TRBV7-3 | many | TGTGCCAGCAGCTCGGGACTAGCGGGAGGGCAGTTCTTC | CASSSGLAGGQFF
TRBJ2-1 | . | TRBV27 | many | TGTGCCAGCAGTCCCTATGGTAATGAGCAGTTCTTC | CASSPYGNEQFF
TRBJ2-3 | TRBD2 | TRBV7-2 | few | TGTGCCAGCAGCGGCGCGGGGGGGGCCACAGATACGCAGTATTTT | CASSGAGGATDTQYF
TRBJ2-7 | TRBD2 | TRBV12-3/TRBV12-4 | many | TGTGCCAGCAGTTTTACTAGCGGGATTGGAGAGCAGTACTTC | CASSFTSGIGEQYF
TRBJ2-2 | TRBD1 | TRBV28 | many | TGTGCCAGCAGCAATTACCACATCAGGGGGCCGACCGGGGAGCTGTTTTTT | CASSNYHIRGPTGELFF
TRBJ1-2 | . | TRBV28 | . | TGTGCCAGCACCTGGGGCAGGGGAAGCGATGGCTACACCTTC | CASTWGRGSDGYTF
TRBJ2-5 | . | TRBV11-1 | many | TGTGCCAGCAGCTTAGTGGCGGGCCGGCCTCAGTACTTC | CASSLVAGRPQYF